Listed below are T cell receptor beta chains from one sample, sequenced in a study of radiation and T cells in renal cell carcinoma. The table came from immunoSEQ multiplex PCR; TCRdb's copy has only in-frame clones and leaves some out. The sample carries about 130,000 clones, approximately 75% recorded once. The specimen comprised blood, sampled from a patient whose treatment included radiotherapy and nephrectomy. Every receptor here comes from a woman in her sixties or seventies with renal cell carcinoma. Both conserved end residues are trimmed from each CDR3.

length: 10; J: TRBJ1-2; V: TRBV7-2; CDR3: ASSRQAYGYT
length: 11; J: TRBJ2-1; V: TRBV19; CDR3: ASSPNGDRDAF
length: 12; J: TRBJ1-1; V: TRBV29-1; CDR3: SVEVGRGNTEAF
length: 14; J: TRBJ2-1; V: TRBV6-1; CDR3: ASSGASGDSYNEQF
length: 13; J: TRBJ1-1; V: TRBV5-4; CDR3: ASSLLSSPNTEAF
length: 11; J: TRBJ2-1; V: TRBV19; CDR3: ASSIARELVQF
length: 11; J: TRBJ2-3; V: TRBV5-1; CDR3: ASSSRGPDTQY
length: 10; J: TRBJ2-1; V: TRBV5-1; CDR3: ASRQGSDEQF
length: 12; J: TRBJ1-6; V: TRBV7-3; CDR3: ASSLGGGDSPLH
length: 16; J: TRBJ2-3; V: TRBV13; CDR3: ASSLGRTRPPSTDTQY
length: 12; J: TRBJ1-1; V: TRBV11-2; CDR3: ASLRTAMNTEAF
length: 12; J: TRBJ1-2; V: TRBV28; CDR3: ASSLTPANYGYT
length: 11; J: TRBJ1-1; V: TRBV7-3; CDR3: ASSLRTDTEAF
length: 12; J: TRBJ2-1; V: TRBV5-4; CDR3: ASSQAGTRNEQF
length: 12; J: TRBJ1-1; V: TRBV19; CDR3: ASSPGTINTEAF
length: 11; J: TRBJ1-2; V: TRBV14; CDR3: ASSLGSDYGYT
length: 15; J: TRBJ2-3; V: TRBV9; CDR3: ASSPEGTGPVGSTQY
length: 9; J: TRBJ2-1; V: TRBV19; CDR3: ASKWENEQF
length: 10; J: TRBJ1-2; V: TRBV6-5; CDR3: ASSYSGVGYT
length: 13; J: TRBJ2-3; V: TRBV5-4; CDR3: ASSLEGTSTDTQY
length: 11; J: TRBJ2-5; V: TRBV5-6; CDR3: ASSRGYRETQY
length: 14; J: TRBJ2-7; V: TRBV4-1; CDR3: ASSVGTSDFTYEQY
length: 11; J: TRBJ1-2; V: TRBV28; CDR3: ASITGELDGYT
length: 11; J: TRBJ1-2; V: TRBV29-1; CDR3: SVEKGPNYGYT
length: 13; J: TRBJ1-3; V: TRBV2; CDR3: ASSTLPITGNTIY
length: 12; J: TRBJ1-1; V: TRBV28; CDR3: ASGVGQIETEAF
length: 11; J: TRBJ1-1; V: TRBV6-6; CDR3: ASSYLSDTEAF
length: 11; J: TRBJ1-6; V: TRBV5-1; CDR3: ASSLEGNSPLH
length: 12; J: TRBJ1-1; V: TRBV6-6; CDR3: ASSRQGRGTEAF
length: 12; J: TRBJ1-1; V: TRBV6-6; CDR3: ASSAGTWDTEAF
length: 12; J: TRBJ2-5; V: TRBV2; CDR3: ASSEANPLETQY
length: 12; J: TRBJ2-1; V: TRBV7-3; CDR3: ASSLGRGGNEQF
length: 13; J: TRBJ2-7; V: TRBV7-2; CDR3: ASSLLDTNSYEQY
length: 10; J: TRBJ1-1; V: TRBV29-1; CDR3: SVLVLNTEAF
length: 12; J: TRBJ2-5; V: TRBV2; CDR3: ASSIDSPPETQY
length: 13; J: TRBJ2-5; V: TRBV5-1; CDR3: ASSPERGPQETQY
length: 10; J: TRBJ2-7; V: TRBV7-2; CDR3: ASSLSSYEQY
length: 11; J: TRBJ2-1; V: TRBV2; CDR3: ASRVGPNNEQF
length: 12; J: TRBJ2-5; V: TRBV5-5; CDR3: ASKGGRAGETQY
length: 11; J: TRBJ1-2; V: TRBV7-9; CDR3: ASSLGGDYGYT
length: 10; J: TRBJ2-5; V: TRBV12-5; CDR3: ASVGVGETQY
length: 13; J: TRBJ1-1; V: TRBV7-6; CDR3: ASSLSPDSYTEAF
length: 12; J: TRBJ1-2; V: TRBV5-6; CDR3: ASSPGGPNYGYT
length: 12; J: TRBJ2-1; V: TRBV2; CDR3: ASSEREAYNEQF